The 11 T cell receptor beta chains given below trace back to one sample, sequenced in a study of blood T cell repertoires in COVID-19 (dated by TCRdb to the early 2020s). Library method: the immunoSEQ multiplex PCR assay. TCRdb limited this immuneACCESS table to in-frame rearrangements with V and J called. A share of clones is missing; checked studies link under half to unresolved V genes, and the rest is unexplained. The sample yields 100,000 to 150,000 clones; roughly four fifths were counted once. More than 9% of the sample comes from the top ten. The sample taken for sequencing was peripheral blood. The receptors were sampled from a woman in her fifties or sixties with acute or convalescent COVID-19.

The chain has TRBV5-6 and TRBJ1-2; D is ambiguous. This CDR3 has 15 residues. The V gene's germline CDR1 is SGHDT and CDR2 YYEEEE. The ends were cut back, 3 bases at V and 8 bases at J, with 20 bases in the middle. The CDR3: CASSYPGLQKGGYTF. CDR3 in DNA: TGTGCCAGCAGCTACCCCGGACTGCAGAAGGGAGGCTACACCTTC.

The chain joins TRBV9 to TRBJ1-3; D is uncertain. Trimming pared 0 bases from V and 4 bases from J, leaving 11 bases between. The CDR3 totals 15 residues. Looked up from germline, CDR1 is SGDLS and CDR2 is YYNGEE. CDR3 sequence: CASSVAGRAGNTIYF. The CDR3 DNA reads TGTGCCAGCAGCGTAGCGGGAAGGGCAGGAAACACCATATATTTT.

The gene calls are TRBV30 and TRBJ2-1; 11 positions agree with TRBD2. The CDR3 is 14 amino acids. Germline loops: CDR1 GTSNPN, CDR2 SVGIG (reference sequence). Trimming removed 4 bases from V and 6 bases from J; junction bases left unmatched: 5. The CDR3 nucleotides read TGTGCCTGGACACTAGCGGGGGCCGCCAATGAGCAGTTCTTC. Its translation is CAWTLAGAANEQFF.

The chain links TRBV9 to TRBJ2-5, with TRBD2 as a possible D gene (6 bases). The CDR3 length is 14 residues. V lost 0 bases, J lost 3 bases, and 9 bases lay in between. The V gene's germline CDR1 is SGDLS and CDR2 YYNGEE. CDR3 loop: CASSVGLGEETQYF. The CDR3 DNA follows: TGTGCCAGCAGCGTAGGACTAGGGGAAGAGACCCAGTACTTC. Full variable domain (remainder filled in from reference TRBV9 and TRBJ2-5): DSGVTQTPKHLITATGQRVTLRCSPRSGDLSVYWYQQSLDQGLQFLIQYYNGEERAKGNILERFSAQQFPDLHSELNLSSLELGDSALYFCASSVGLGEETQYFGPGTRLLVL.

This rearrangement joins TRBV5-1 to TRBJ2-1; 8 bases fit TRBD1. Per germline, CDR1 SGHRS and CDR2 YFSETQ. This CDR3 comprises 16 residues. Trimming cost V 1 base and J 4 bases; bases outside gene matches: 7. This chain's CDR3 is CASSLNSRGPYNEQFF. The DNA of the CDR3 is TGCGCCAGCAGCTTGAACTCCAGGGGGCCGTACAATGAGCAGTTCTTC.

The V call is TRBV19, the J call TRBJ1-1; tentative D call: TRBD1 (5 bases). V was pared by 5 bases and J by 3 bases, with 7 bases between. The germline gives CDR1 LNHDA, CDR2 SQIVND (reference sequence). The CDR3 covers 12 residues. CDR3 protein: CASSGGDTEAFF. CDR3 nucleotide sequence: TGTGCCAGTAGTGGAGGGGACACTGAAGCTTTCTTT.

J is TRBJ1-1 and V is TRBV4-1; D unresolved. The CDR3 runs to 13 residues. Germline CDR1 reads MGHRA; CDR2 reads YSYEKL. The ends were cut back, 6 bases at V and 1 base at J, with 9 bases in the middle. CDR3 protein: CASSLGKNTEAFF. The CDR3 nucleotides read TGCGCCAGCAGTCTAGGTAAGAACACTGAAGCTTTCTTT.

Only a few counts were recorded for this clone. The chain recombines TRBV27 with TRBJ1-1, with TRBD1 matching over 8 bases. The CDR3 is 13 amino acids. From germline, CDR1 is MNHEY and CDR2 SMNVEV (reference sequence). V shed 11 bases, J shed 4 bases, and the junction held 9 bases outside the gene matches. The CDR3 is CAAHRGSGTEAFF. The CDR3 coding sequence is TGTGCCGCACACAGGGGGTCGGGCACTGAAGCTTTCTTT.

V is TRBV28 and J is TRBJ1-2; 8 positions agree with TRBD1. V lost 2 bases to trimming and J lost 3 bases; unmatched junction nucleotides: 5. The CDR3 is 15 amino acids. Germline CDR1 MDHEN, CDR2 SYDVKM. The CDR3 DNA reads TGTGCCAGCAGTTTACCCGGACAGGGACACTATGGCTACACCTTC. It yields the protein CASSLPGQGHYGYTF.

This clone was seen just once. The chain joins TRBV18 to TRBJ2-7; TRBD1 might be the D (6 bases). The CDR3 contains 12 residues. Germline V gene sequence: CDR1 KGHSH, CDR2 LQKENI. V lost 4 bases and J lost 9, with 13 bases in between. The CDR3, as DNA: TGTGCCAGCTCACAGGGGGATGGAGGGCAGTACGTC. Translation gives CASSQGDGGQYV.

This clone was found a few times. The rearrangement joins TRBV6-5 to TRBJ1-2; D might be TRBD1 (5 bases). Germline loops: CDR1 MNHEY, CDR2 SVGAGI. Trimming shortened V by 8 bases and J by 7 bases, and 20 bases separated the two germline ends. The CDR3 runs to 14 residues. The CDR3, as DNA: TGTGCCAGCGCGGCCCTAGATCCCAGGGTTGGCTACACCTTC. Its translation is CASAALDPRVGYTF.